Listed below are T cell receptor beta chains from one sample, sequenced in a study of neoadjuvant nivolumab and ipilimumab in lung cancer. Generated by immunoSEQ multiplex PCR, the TCRdb table keeps only in-frame clones and is missing some. The repertoire holds about 38,000 clones, with about 88% as singletons. The sample was peripheral blood, taken before neoadjuvant nivolumab, alone or with ipilimumab. The receptor set was obtained from an adult with non-small cell lung cancer. Each CDR3 is given with its conserved first and last residue. Fields, in order: V gene, D gene, clone size, J gene, CDR3 protein, CDR3 DNA. The D gene is left open where the match is weak. Expanded clones are given a class, and other clones once, few, many or no size at all.

V: TRBV11-3
D: TRBD2
size: .
J: TRBJ2-5
CDR3: CASSFRLAGGAVRTQYF
DNA: TGTGCCAGCAGCTTCCGACTAGCGGGAGGCGCCGTGCGGACCCAGTACTTC

V: TRBV10-1
D: .
size: once
J: TRBJ2-2
CDR3: CASSDPSKGITGELFF
DNA: TGCGCCAGCAGTGACCCATCGAAGGGCATCACCGGGGAGCTGTTTTTT

V: TRBV15
D: TRBD2
size: .
J: TRBJ2-1
CDR3: CATSRVRLAGEAEQFF
DNA: TGTGCCACCAGCAGAGTGAGGCTAGCGGGAGAGGCTGAGCAGTTCTTC

V: TRBV1
D: .
size: once
J: TRBJ1-2
CDR3: CTSSLTGPYGYTF
DNA: TGCACCAGCAGTTTGACAGGGCCCTATGGCTACACCTTC

V: TRBV7-9
D: TRBD2
size: once
J: TRBJ2-1
CDR3: CASSLAGTSGRAQEQFF
DNA: TGTGCCAGCAGCTTAGCCGGGACTAGCGGGAGGGCCCAGGAGCAGTTCTTC

V: TRBV7-9
D: TRBD1
size: few
J: TRBJ1-2
CDR3: CASSRQGANYGYTF
DNA: TGTGCCAGCAGCCGACAGGGGGCGAACTATGGCTACACCTTC

V: TRBV5-1
D: .
size: .
J: TRBJ1-1
CDR3: CASSRDLNTEAFF
DNA: TGCGCCAGCAGCCGAGACTTAAACACTGAAGCTTTCTTT

V: TRBV30
D: TRBD1
size: .
J: TRBJ1-2
CDR3: CAWSVGTGGYTF
DNA: TGTGCCTGGAGTGTGGGGACAGGGGGCTACACCTTC

V: TRBV5-1
D: TRBD2
size: .
J: TRBJ2-3
CDR3: CASSLGLAGEGVDTQYF
DNA: TGCGCCAGCAGCTTGGGACTAGCGGGAGAAGGGGTGGATACGCAGTATTTT

V: TRBV4-1
D: TRBD1
size: .
J: TRBJ1-5
CDR3: CASSQGQGLNQPQHF
DNA: TGCGCCAGCAGCCAGGGACAGGGGTTGAATCAGCCCCAGCATTTT

V: TRBV6-1
D: .
size: .
J: TRBJ1-4
CDR3: CASSDSATNEKLFF
DNA: TGTGCCAGCAGCGACTCTGCAACTAATGAAAAACTGTTTTTT

V: TRBV9
D: .
size: .
J: TRBJ2-2
CDR3: CASSVVGGTGELFF
DNA: TGTGCCAGCAGCGTAGTGGGCGGCACCGGGGAGCTGTTTTTT

V: TRBV4-2
D: .
size: .
J: TRBJ2-7
CDR3: CASSQLWVSFEQYF
DNA: TGTGCCAGCAGCCAGCTCTGGGTCTCCTTCGAGCAGTACTTC

V: TRBV7-9
D: TRBD1
size: .
J: TRBJ1-4
CDR3: CASSFSEQGAREKLFF
DNA: TGTGCCAGCAGCTTCTCAGAACAGGGGGCGCGTGAAAAACTGTTTTTT

V: TRBV6-1
D: .
size: .
J: TRBJ2-5
CDR3: CASSVLPQYF
DNA: TGTGCCAGCAGTGTCCTTCCCCAGTACTTC

V: TRBV6-5
D: .
size: .
J: TRBJ2-6
CDR3: CASSYSGRAANVLTF
DNA: TGTGCCAGCAGTTACTCAGGCAGGGCGGCCAACGTCCTGACTTTC

V: TRBV5-1
D: TRBD2
size: .
J: TRBJ2-1
CDR3: CASSGGTSGLDEQFF
DNA: TGCGCCAGCAGCGGGGGGACTAGCGGGTTGGATGAGCAGTTCTTC

V: TRBV4-2
D: TRBD2
size: .
J: TRBJ2-5
CDR3: CASSHGAGGEETQYF
DNA: TGTGCCAGCAGCCATGGAGCGGGGGGGGAAGAGACCCAGTACTTC

V: TRBV7-3
D: .
size: .
J: TRBJ2-7
CDR3: CASSSTDLSEQYF
DNA: TGTGCCAGCAGCTCCACGGACCTTTCCGAGCAGTACTTC

V: TRBV7-2
D: TRBD2
size: .
J: TRBJ2-7
CDR3: CASSITSGRAYEQYF
DNA: TGTGCCAGCAGCATCACTAGCGGGAGGGCCTACGAGCAGTACTTC

V: TRBV18
D: .
size: .
J: TRBJ2-7
CDR3: CASSPQEGIYEQYF
DNA: TGTGCCAGCTCACCACAGGAAGGGATCTACGAGCAGTACTTC

V: TRBV7-2
D: TRBD2
size: .
J: TRBJ2-2
CDR3: CASSFTSGITGELFF
DNA: TGTGCCAGCAGCTTTACTAGCGGGATCACCGGGGAGCTGTTTTTT

V: TRBV18
D: TRBD2
size: .
J: TRBJ2-1
CDR3: CASSPPNTGTSVYEQFF
DNA: TGTGCCAGCTCACCACCAAACACAGGGACTAGCGTGTATGAGCAGTTCTTC

V: TRBV7-8
D: TRBD1
size: .
J: TRBJ2-7
CDR3: CASSSMTGTALYEQYF
DNA: TGTGCCAGCAGCTCCATGACCGGGACAGCCCTCTACGAGCAGTACTTC

V: TRBV9
D: .
size: .
J: TRBJ2-7
CDR3: CASSVDTVRGSYEQYF
DNA: TGTGCCAGCAGCGTAGACACAGTGCGGGGCTCCTACGAGCAGTACTTC

V: TRBV6-1
D: TRBD2
size: .
J: TRBJ2-1
CDR3: CASSERASGSNEQFF
DNA: TGTGCCAGCAGTGAACGGGCTAGCGGGAGCAATGAGCAGTTCTTC

V: TRBV7-8
D: TRBD2
size: .
J: TRBJ2-7
CDR3: CASSSSYRGGFEQYF
DNA: TGTGCCAGCAGCTCCTCCTATCGGGGAGGGTTCGAGCAGTACTTC

V: TRBV30
D: .
size: .
J: TRBJ2-1
CDR3: CAWSVGGNNEQFF
DNA: TGTGCCTGGAGTGTTGGGGGGAACAATGAGCAGTTCTTC

V: TRBV7-2
D: .
size: .
J: TRBJ2-7
CDR3: CASSLVGRDYEQYF
DNA: TGTGCCAGCAGCTTAGTCGGCAGGGACTACGAGCAGTACTTC

V: TRBV14
D: .
size: .
J: TRBJ2-1
CDR3: CASSQVGGSEQFF
DNA: TGTGCCAGCAGCCAAGTAGGGGGATCTGAGCAGTTCTTC

V: TRBV7-2
D: .
size: .
J: TRBJ2-1
CDR3: CASSSTISSYNEQFF
DNA: TGTGCCAGCAGCTCAACGATAAGCTCCTACAATGAGCAGTTCTTC

V: TRBV5-1
D: TRBD2
size: .
J: TRBJ2-6
CDR3: CASSLRRTSGNSGANVLTF
DNA: TGCGCCAGCAGCTTGCGCCGGACTAGCGGTAACTCTGGGGCCAACGTCCTGACTTTC

V: TRBV6-4
D: TRBD1
size: few
J: TRBJ2-6
CDR3: CASSDSGGAGANVLTF
DNA: TGTGCCAGCAGTGACTCAGGGGGCGCTGGGGCCAACGTCCTGACTTTC